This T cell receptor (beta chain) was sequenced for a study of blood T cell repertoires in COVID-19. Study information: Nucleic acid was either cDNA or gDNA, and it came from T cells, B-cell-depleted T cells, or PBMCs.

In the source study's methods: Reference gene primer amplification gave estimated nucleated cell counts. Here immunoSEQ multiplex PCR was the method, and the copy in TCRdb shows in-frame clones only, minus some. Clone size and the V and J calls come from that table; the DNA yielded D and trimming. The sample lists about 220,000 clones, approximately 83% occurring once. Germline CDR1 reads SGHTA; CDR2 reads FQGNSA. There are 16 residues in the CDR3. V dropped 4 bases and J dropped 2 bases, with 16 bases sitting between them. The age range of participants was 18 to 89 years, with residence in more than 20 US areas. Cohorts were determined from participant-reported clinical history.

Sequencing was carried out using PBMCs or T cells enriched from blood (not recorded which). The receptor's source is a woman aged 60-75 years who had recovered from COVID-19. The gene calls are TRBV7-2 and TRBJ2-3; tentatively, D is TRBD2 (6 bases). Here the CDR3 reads CASSSEGLSYTDTQYF. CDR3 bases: TGTGCCAGCAGCTCGGAGGGACTTTCATACACAGATACGCAGTATTTT.